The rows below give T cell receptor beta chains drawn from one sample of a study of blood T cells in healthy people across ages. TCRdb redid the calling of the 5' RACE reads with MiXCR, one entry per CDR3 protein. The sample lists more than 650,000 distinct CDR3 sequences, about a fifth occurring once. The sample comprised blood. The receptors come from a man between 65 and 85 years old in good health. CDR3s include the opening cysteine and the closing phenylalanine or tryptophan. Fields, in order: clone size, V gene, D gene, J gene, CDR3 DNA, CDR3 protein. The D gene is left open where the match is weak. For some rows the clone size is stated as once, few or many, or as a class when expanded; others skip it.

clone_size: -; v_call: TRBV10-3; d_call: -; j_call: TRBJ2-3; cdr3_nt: TGTGCCATCAGTGGGTCTAGCGTTAGCACAGATACGCAGTATTTT; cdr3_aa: CAISGSSVSTDTQYF
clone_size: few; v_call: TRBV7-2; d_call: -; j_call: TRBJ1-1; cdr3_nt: TGTGCCAGCAGTTTCGGACAGCTCAGAAAAGCTTTCTTT; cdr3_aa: CASSFGQLRKAFF
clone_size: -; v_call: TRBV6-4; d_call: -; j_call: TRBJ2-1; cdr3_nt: TGTGCCAGCAGCCACAGGTCTGGTGAGCAGTTCTTC; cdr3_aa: CASSHRSGEQFF
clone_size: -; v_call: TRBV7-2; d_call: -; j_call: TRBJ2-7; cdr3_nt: TGTGCCAGCAGCCCACCGGGACACCTGGGCTACGAGCAGTACTTC; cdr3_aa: CASSPPGHLGYEQYF
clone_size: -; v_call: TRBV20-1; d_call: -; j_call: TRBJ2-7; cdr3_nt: TGCAGTGCTAGAGATCCAGGCTACTCCTACGAGCAGTACTTC; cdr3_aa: CSARDPGYSYEQYF
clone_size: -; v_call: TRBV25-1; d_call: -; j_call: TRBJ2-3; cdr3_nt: TGTGCCAGCAGTACCCATATTCCGGGAGTGCCAGATACGCAGTATTTT; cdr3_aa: CASSTHIPGVPDTQYF
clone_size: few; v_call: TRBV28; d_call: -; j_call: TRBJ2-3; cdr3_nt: TGTGCCAGCAGTTTAGAGCTTTGGCAGGGGATAGATACGCAGTATTTT; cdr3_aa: CASSLELWQGIDTQYF
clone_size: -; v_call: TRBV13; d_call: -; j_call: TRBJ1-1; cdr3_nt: TGTGCCAGCAGCACAACAAAAGACACTGAAGCTTTCTTT; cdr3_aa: CASSTTKDTEAFF
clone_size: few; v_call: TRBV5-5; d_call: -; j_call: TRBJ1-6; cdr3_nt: TGTGCCAGCAGCTTGTCGCCTATCACTAATCGATCACCCCTCCACTTT; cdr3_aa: CASSLSPITNRSPLHF
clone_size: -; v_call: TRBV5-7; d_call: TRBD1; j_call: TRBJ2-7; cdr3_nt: TGTGCCAGCAGCTTGGAGGGACAGGGATACTACGAGCAGTACTTC; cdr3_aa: CASSLEGQGYYEQYF
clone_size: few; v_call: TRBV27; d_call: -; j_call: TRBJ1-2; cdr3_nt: TGTGCCAGCAGTTTGACCACCGGGTTTCCTAGGGGCTACACCTTC; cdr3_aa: CASSLTTGFPRGYTF
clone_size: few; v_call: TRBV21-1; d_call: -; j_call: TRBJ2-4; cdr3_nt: TGTGCCAGCGCGAAAGAGTTCCAGGAGGCCAAAAACATTCAGTACTTC; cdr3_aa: CASAKEFQEAKNIQYF
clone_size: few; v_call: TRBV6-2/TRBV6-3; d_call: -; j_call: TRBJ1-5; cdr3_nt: TGTGCCAGCAGCCAAGGGGGATATAGCAATCAGCCCCAGCATTTT; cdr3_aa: CASSQGGYSNQPQHF
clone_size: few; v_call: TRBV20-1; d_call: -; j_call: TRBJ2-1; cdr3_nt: TGCAGTGCCCCAGACCTGAGGGATGAGCAGTTCTTC; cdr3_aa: CSAPDLRDEQFF
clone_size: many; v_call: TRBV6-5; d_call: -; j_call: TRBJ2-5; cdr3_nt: TGTGCCAGCAGTTACTCGAAGGGTATACGGGGGGCAACAGAGACCCAGTACTTC; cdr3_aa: CASSYSKGIRGATETQYF
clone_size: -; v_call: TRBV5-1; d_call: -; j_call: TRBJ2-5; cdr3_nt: TGCGCCAGCAGCTGGGGTACCCTATTGTACCAAGAGACCCAGTACTTC; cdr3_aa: CASSWGTLLYQETQYF
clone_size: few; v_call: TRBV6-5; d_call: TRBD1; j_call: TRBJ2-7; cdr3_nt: TGTGCCAGCAGGACAGGGGGGCCTGGGAACGAGCAGTACTTC; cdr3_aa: CASRTGGPGNEQYF
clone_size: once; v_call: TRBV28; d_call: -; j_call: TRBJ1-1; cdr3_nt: TGTGCCAGCAGAGGACAGCACACTGAAGCTTTCTTT; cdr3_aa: CASRGQHTEAFF
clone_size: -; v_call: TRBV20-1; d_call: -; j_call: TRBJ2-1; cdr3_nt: TGCAGTGCCCAGACTCCTCATACCTACAATGAGCAGTTCTTC; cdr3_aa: CSAQTPHTYNEQFF
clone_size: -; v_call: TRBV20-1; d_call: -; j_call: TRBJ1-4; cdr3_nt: TGCAGTGCCTTCCCTAACCCCAATGAAAAACTGTTTTTT; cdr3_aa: CSAFPNPNEKLFF
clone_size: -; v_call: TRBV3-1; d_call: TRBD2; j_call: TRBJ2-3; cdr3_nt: TGTGCCAGCAGCCAGATGAGCGGGAGGACAACCACAGATACGCAGTATTTT; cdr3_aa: CASSQMSGRTTTDTQYF
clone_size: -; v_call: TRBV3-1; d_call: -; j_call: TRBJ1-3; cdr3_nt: TGTGCCAGCAGCCTACCAAACAGACTACCTGGAAACACCATATATTTT; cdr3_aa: CASSLPNRLPGNTIYF
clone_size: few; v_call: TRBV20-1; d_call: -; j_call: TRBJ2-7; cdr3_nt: TGCAGTGCTAGATCCAACGCGGGGGCGGCGTACGAGCAGTACTTC; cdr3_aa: CSARSNAGAAYEQYF
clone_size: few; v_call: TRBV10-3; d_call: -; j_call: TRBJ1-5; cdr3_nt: TGTGCCATCAGTGAGTCGTACGGTTTCAATCAGCCCCAGCATTTT; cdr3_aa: CAISESYGFNQPQHF
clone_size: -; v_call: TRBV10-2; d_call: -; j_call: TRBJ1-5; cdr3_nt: TGCGCCAGCAGTGAGTCGACTCTTAGACAGCCCCAGCATTTT; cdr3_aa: CASSESTLRQPQHF
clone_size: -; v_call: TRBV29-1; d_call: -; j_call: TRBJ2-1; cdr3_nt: TGCAACGCGTCAGAGGGGGGGGATGAGCAGTTCTTC; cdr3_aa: CNASEGGDEQFF
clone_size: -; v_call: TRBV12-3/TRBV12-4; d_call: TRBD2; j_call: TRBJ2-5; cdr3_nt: TGTGCCAGCTCGGCTAGCGGGGTCCTCAGAGAGACCCAGTACTTC; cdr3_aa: CASSASGVLRETQYF
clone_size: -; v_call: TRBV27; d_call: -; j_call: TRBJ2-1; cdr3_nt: TGTGCCAGCAGTTTCCGACAGAGCTCCTACAATGAGCAGTTCTTC; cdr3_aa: CASSFRQSSYNEQFF
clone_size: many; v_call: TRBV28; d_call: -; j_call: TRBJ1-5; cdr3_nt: TGTGCCAGCAGTTTACCGGGGTCCAGGAATCAGCCCCAGCATTTT; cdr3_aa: CASSLPGSRNQPQHF
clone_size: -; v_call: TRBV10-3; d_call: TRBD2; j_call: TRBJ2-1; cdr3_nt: TGTGCCATCAGTGGACTAGCGGGGAACAATGAGCAGTTCTTC; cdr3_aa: CAISGLAGNNEQFF
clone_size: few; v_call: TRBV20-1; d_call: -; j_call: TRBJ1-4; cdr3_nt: TGCAGTGCTATTCTCGGGGGGGCTTCTAATGAAAAACTGTTTTTT; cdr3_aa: CSAILGGASNEKLFF
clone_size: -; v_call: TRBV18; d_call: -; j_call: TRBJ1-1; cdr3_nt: TGTGCCAGCTCACCTGCGCAGGCTGAAGCTTTCTTT; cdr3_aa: CASSPAQAEAFF
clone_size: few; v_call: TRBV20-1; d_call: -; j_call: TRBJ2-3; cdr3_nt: TGCAGTGCTGATCTGACAGATACGCAGTATTTT; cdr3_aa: CSADLTDTQYF
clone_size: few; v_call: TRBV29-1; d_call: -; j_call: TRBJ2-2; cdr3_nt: TGCAGCGTGAGGGACACATCGAACACCGGGGAGCTGTTTTTT; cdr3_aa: CSVRDTSNTGELFF
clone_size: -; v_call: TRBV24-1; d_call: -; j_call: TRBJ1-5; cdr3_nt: TGTGTCACCTCGGACAGTGGGCTTGGGCCCCAGCATTTT; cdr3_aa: CVTSDSGLGPQHF